The 13 T cell receptor beta chains below come from one sample, sequenced in a study of shared clonotypes between healthy human individuals. CD45RO-negative cells were positively selected for CCR7, leaving out terminally differentiated effector memory CD45RA+ cells. Clones were read by immunoSEQ multiplex PCR, and TCRdb kept only the in-frame ones, dropping some. The table has more than 2 million clones, approximately 92% seen once; the top ten hold around 1.8%. Sequenced sample: naive CD8+ T cells from PBMCs. These receptors came from a man younger than 30 in good health. Some clones in this sample may be carry-over from other donors' samples.

The chain uses TRBV27 and TRBJ1-2; weak D call: TRBD1 (6 bases). Trimming stripped 6 bases from V and 1 base from J, with 18 bases between. This CDR3 is 16 amino acids long. CDR1 is MNHEY, CDR2 SMNVEV, per germline (reference sequence). CDR3 DNA sequence: TGTGCCAGCAGCCCCCAGGGGAAGCTCTATAACTATGGCTACACCTTC. This translates into CASSPQGKLYNYGYTF.

The J gene is TRBJ1-1, the V gene TRBV10-2; D remains ambiguous. Trimming stripped 3 bases from V and 1 base from J, with 6 bases between. The CDR3 sequence is 13 residues long. Per the germline V gene, CDR1 is WSHSY and CDR2 is SAAADI. CDR3 bases: TGCGCCAGCAGTGAAAGCGGGAACACTGAAGCTTTCTTT. It translates to CASSESGNTEAFF.

The rearrangement uses TRBV5-4 and TRBJ1-2; D is possibly TRBD1 (5 bases). CDR1 and CDR2 from the germline V gene are SGHNT and YYREEE (reference sequence). Trimming removed 2 bases from V and 4 bases from J, with 18 bases in between. This CDR3 comprises 16 residues. In nucleotides, the CDR3 is TGTGCCAGCAGCTTCTGGACGGATCTCGGGGGCTATGGCTACACCTTC. Its translation: CASSFWTDLGGYGYTF.

The rearrangement joins TRBV28 to TRBJ1-1, with D possibly TRBD1 on 5 matching bases. This CDR3 has 15 amino acids. Between the trimmed V and J ends, which lost 4 bases and 0 bases, there was a span of 12 bases. Germline CDR1 is MDHEN and CDR2 is SYDVKM. CDR3 nucleotides: TGTGCCAGCAGTTATGGGGCGGCTATGAACACTGAAGCTTTCTTT. This encodes CASSYGAAMNTEAFF.

The V call is TRBV11-2, the J call TRBJ1-1; D unclear. The germline V gene encodes CDR1 SGHAT and CDR2 FQNNGV. Deletions cut 6 bases from V and 3 bases from J, with 11 bases between. CDR3 length: 13 amino acids. Here the CDR3 DNA reads TGTGCCAGCAGACTATTCACGGACACTGAAGCTTTCTTT. Encoded protein: CASRLFTDTEAFF.

This clone was seen just once. The rearrangement uses TRBV11-2 and TRBJ2-1, with D perhaps TRBD1 (5 bases). Trimming stripped 3 bases from V and 6 bases from J, with 12 bases between. CDR3 size: 14 residues. The V gene's germline CDR1 is SGHAT and CDR2 FQNNGV. The CDR3 nucleotides read TGTGCCAGCAGCTTTTGGGGCCGACTCAATGAGCAGTTCTTC. Translated: CASSFWGRLNEQFF.

The chain employs TRBV9 and TRBJ2-7; TRBD2 matches at 10 bases. V shed 1 base and J 1 base; nucleotides not matched to a gene: 5. Germline V lookup: CDR1 SGDLS, CDR2 YYNGEE. This CDR3 has 16 residues. The CDR3 region has the DNA TGTGCCAGCAGCGTAACAGGACTAGCGGAATCCTACGAGCAGTACTTC. Amino acid sequence: CASSVTGLAESYEQYF. Combining the CDR3 with reference TRBV9 and TRBJ2-7 gives the whole variable domain DSGVTQTPKHLITATGQRVTLRCSPRSGDLSVYWYQQSLDQGLQFLIQYYNGEERAKGNILERFSAQQFPDLHSELNLSSLELGDSALYFCASSVTGLAESYEQYFGPGTRLTVT.

The rearrangement joins TRBV29-1 to TRBJ1-1; D unclear. Germline CDR1 SQVTM, CDR2 ANQGSEA. Trimming took off 0 bases at V and 4 bases at J, with 9 bases between the two ends. The CDR3 spans 13 residues. CDR3: CSVEDRGSTEAFF. The CDR3, as DNA: TGCAGCGTTGAAGATCGGGGTTCCACTGAAGCTTTCTTT.

This clone appeared once. This sequence joins TRBV5-1 and TRBJ2-1, with 10 bases identical to TRBD2. The CDR3 length is 17 residues. CDR1 and CDR2 (germline): SGHRS, YFSETQ. J was trimmed by 2 bases and V by 0 bases; bases with no gene match: 5. The CDR3 region is CASSLDPAGGPYNEQFF. The DNA of the CDR3 is TGCGCCAGCAGCTTGGATCCAGCGGGAGGGCCCTACAATGAGCAGTTCTTC.

This chain connects TRBV25-1 to TRBJ2-3; unclear D gene. The CDR3 is made up of 13 amino acids. V was cut by 2 bases and J by 6 bases, with 9 bases left in between. Germline V gene lookup returns CDR1 MGHDK and CDR2 SYGVNS. CDR3 residues: CASSETFSDTQYF. CDR3 DNA: TGTGCCAGCAGTGAAACGTTCTCTGATACGCAGTATTTT.

The V call is TRBV7-2, the J call TRBJ2-5; D is uncertain. The CDR3 is 15 residues long. Trimming took off 4 bases at V and 1 base at J, with 13 bases between the two ends. Germline lookup yields CDR1 SGHTA and CDR2 FQGNSA. The CDR3 sequence is CASSSGVEIQETQYF. The DNA of the CDR3 is TGTGCCAGCAGCTCGGGCGTCGAAATCCAAGAGACCCAGTACTTC.

J is TRBJ1-4 and V is TRBV9; D might be TRBD1 (5 bases). This CDR3 is built from 14 residues. The germline V gene has CDR1 SGDLS and CDR2 YYNGEE. Trimming removed 3 bases at V and 8 bases at J, with 14 bases between. The DNA of the CDR3 is TGTGCCAGCAGCGGAACAGGAATGGAGGAAAAACTGTTTTTT. The encoded protein is CASSGTGMEEKLFF.

The V call is TRBV5-6, the J call TRBJ2-7; TRBD1 agrees at 7 bases. Germline CDR1 is SGHDT and CDR2 is YYEEEE. V trimming: 4 bases; J trimming: 0 bases; junction bases outside the gene matches: 4. The CDR3 is 14 amino acids. The CDR3 nucleotides are TGTGCCAGCAGCCTCGGACAGGACTCCTACGAGCAGTACTTC. Translation gives CASSLGQDSYEQYF. Based on the CDR3 plus reference TRBV5-6 and TRBJ2-7, the full variable domain is DAGVTQSPTHLIKTRGQQVTLRCSPKSGHDTVSWYQQALGQGPQFIFQYYEEEERQRGNFPDRFSGHQFPNYSSELNVNALLLGDSALYLCASSLGQDSYEQYFGPGTRLTVT.